This record concerns one T cell receptor (beta chain) sequence. The antigen remains undetermined. The entry originates in a study of T cells after yellow fever vaccination. Findings of the study overall: Sorted repertoires could include abundant contaminating clonotypes from bulk cells. Clones from primary vaccination mostly reappeared after the booster (96% CD4, under 90% CD8).

Template switching by 5'RACE produced TCR cDNA, adding a universal primer site and UMIs. TCRdb recomputed calls from the 5' RACE reads with MiXCR, one row per CDR3 protein. The sample lists 150,000 to 200,000 distinct CDR3 sequences, 9.3% occurring once. V trimming: 9 bases; J trimming: 2 bases; junction bases outside the gene matches: 2. The CDR3 extends over 13 amino acids. Germline V CDR1 and CDR2: KGHDR, SFDVKD. The chain employs TRBV24-1 and TRBJ1-5; 8 bases map to TRBD1. Sequencing used CD8+ T cells sorted from PBMCs, obtained 45 days after the yellow fever booster vaccination. The sequence was collected from a man aged 18 to 30 who received the YFV17D yellow fever vaccine. This CDR3 is CATSDRGNQPQHF. Here the CDR3 DNA reads TGTGCCACCTCGGACAGGGGCAATCAGCCCCAGCATTTT.